A selection of T cell receptor beta chains follows, all from one sample in a study of cytomegalovirus exposure and HLA in healthy donors. Repertoires were generated with immunoSEQ multiplex PCR, while TCRdb's copy carries only in-frame clones and drops some. The sample records about 40,000 clones, about 50% being singletons. Input material: PBMCs. All receptors come from a human donor in good health. The CDR3 runs from the conserved cysteine through the conserved F or W. Each record gives: CDR3 DNA, CDR3 protein, V gene, J gene, clone size, D gene. A D gene is named only where the DNA matches it firmly. Size values are once, few and many counts, or a class for expanded clones, and some rows have none.

CDR3nt: TGCGCCAGCAGCTTGGGACAGCGCCAAGAGACCCAGTACTTC
CDR3aa: CASSLGQRQETQYF
v_gene: TRBV5-1
j_gene: TRBJ2-5
abundance: NA
d_gene: NA

CDR3nt: TGTGCCAGCAGCGTGGACAGGTCAGGCGATCAGCCCCAGCATTTT
CDR3aa: CASSVDRSGDQPQHF
v_gene: TRBV2
j_gene: TRBJ1-5
abundance: NA
d_gene: TRBD1

CDR3nt: TGTGCCAGTACCTTCCTGAGGGGAGGCTATGGCTACACCTTC
CDR3aa: CASTFLRGGYGYTF
v_gene: TRBV6-6
j_gene: TRBJ1-2
abundance: NA
d_gene: NA

CDR3nt: TGTGCCAGCAGTGAACAGGGGAGCCCCTCTGGAAACACCATATATTTT
CDR3aa: CASSEQGSPSGNTIYF
v_gene: TRBV6-1
j_gene: TRBJ1-3
abundance: NA
d_gene: NA

CDR3nt: TGTGCCAGCAGCCCCAGGACAGGCCAGAGAGAAGAGCAGTACTTC
CDR3aa: CASSPRTGQREEQYF
v_gene: TRBV7-3
j_gene: TRBJ2-7
abundance: NA
d_gene: TRBD1

CDR3nt: TGTGCCAGCAGCTTAGATAGGCTAGCGGAACTTAACATTCAGTACTTC
CDR3aa: CASSLDRLAELNIQYF
v_gene: TRBV7-2
j_gene: TRBJ2-4
abundance: NA
d_gene: TRBD2

CDR3nt: TGTGCCAGCAGCCTACAGGGGAATTCACCCCTCCACTTT
CDR3aa: CASSLQGNSPLHF
v_gene: TRBV7-6
j_gene: TRBJ1-6
abundance: NA
d_gene: TRBD1

CDR3nt: TGTGCCAGCAGTTTAGGAGGGTACCCCTATGGCTACACCTTC
CDR3aa: CASSLGGYPYGYTF
v_gene: TRBV27
j_gene: TRBJ1-2
abundance: few
d_gene: NA

CDR3nt: TGTGCCACCAGCAGAGATCTTAGTGGAGGGAGCACTGAAGCTTTCTTT
CDR3aa: CATSRDLSGGSTEAFF
v_gene: TRBV15
j_gene: TRBJ1-1
abundance: NA
d_gene: NA

CDR3nt: TGTGCCAGCAGCTCCCAGGGACAGGGACCCTACGAGCAGTACTTC
CDR3aa: CASSSQGQGPYEQYF
v_gene: TRBV7-2
j_gene: TRBJ2-7
abundance: NA
d_gene: TRBD1

CDR3nt: TGCGCCAGCAGCCAACAGGGCAACCAAGAGACCCAGTACTTC
CDR3aa: CASSQQGNQETQYF
v_gene: TRBV5-1
j_gene: TRBJ2-5
abundance: once
d_gene: NA

CDR3nt: TGTGCCAGTACCGCCCGTACAGGGGTTAAAATGAACACTGAAGCTTTCTTT
CDR3aa: CASTARTGVKMNTEAFF
v_gene: TRBV19
j_gene: TRBJ1-1
abundance: NA
d_gene: TRBD1

CDR3nt: TGTGCCAGCAGGAAAACATTCTCTGGAAACACCATATATTTT
CDR3aa: CASRKTFSGNTIYF
v_gene: TRBV6-5
j_gene: TRBJ1-3
abundance: NA
d_gene: NA

CDR3nt: TGCGCCAGCAGCGCGAGACTAGCGGGGGGGCTTCATTCGCGGAATGAGCAGTTCTTC
CDR3aa: CASSARLAGGLHSRNEQFF
v_gene: TRBV4-3
j_gene: TRBJ2-1
abundance: NA
d_gene: TRBD2

CDR3nt: TGCGCCAGCAGCTCCTCAGGGGGCGCGGGGGATACTGAAGCTTTCTTT
CDR3aa: CASSSSGGAGDTEAFF
v_gene: TRBV5-1
j_gene: TRBJ1-1
abundance: NA
d_gene: TRBD1

CDR3nt: TGCGCCAGCAGCCCGGACGGGACAGGGGCGGGTCGGAACTATGGCTACACCTTC
CDR3aa: CASSPDGTGAGRNYGYTF
v_gene: TRBV5-1
j_gene: TRBJ1-2
abundance: NA
d_gene: TRBD1

CDR3nt: TGTGCCACCAGCAGAGACGGGAGGATTTTGGGCTATGGCTACACCTTC
CDR3aa: CATSRDGRILGYGYTF
v_gene: TRBV15
j_gene: TRBJ1-2
abundance: few
d_gene: NA

CDR3nt: TGTGCCAGCAGCCTAAGCGGGGGACTAGCGGGGAGCTCCTACGAGCAGTACTTC
CDR3aa: CASSLSGGLAGSSYEQYF
v_gene: TRBV7-2
j_gene: TRBJ2-7
abundance: few
d_gene: TRBD2

CDR3nt: TGCGCCAGCAGCCAGGGACAGGGGAAGGCGAAGGGTGGCTACACCTTC
CDR3aa: CASSQGQGKAKGGYTF
v_gene: TRBV4-1
j_gene: TRBJ1-2
abundance: NA
d_gene: TRBD1

CDR3nt: TGTGCCAGCAGCAGACAGGGTTCCTATGGCTACACCTTC
CDR3aa: CASSRQGSYGYTF
v_gene: TRBV7-2
j_gene: TRBJ1-2
abundance: NA
d_gene: TRBD1

CDR3nt: TGTGCCAGCAGGAAGGGACAGGGAAGGTCTGGGGCCAACGTCCTGACTTTC
CDR3aa: CASRKGQGRSGANVLTF
v_gene: TRBV28
j_gene: TRBJ2-6
abundance: NA
d_gene: TRBD1

CDR3nt: TGTGCCAGCAGCTTCCGGGACATCTCCTACGAGCAGTACTTC
CDR3aa: CASSFRDISYEQYF
v_gene: TRBV5-4
j_gene: TRBJ2-7
abundance: NA
d_gene: NA

CDR3nt: TGTGCCAGTTGCGTCGAACACGGGAGGAATGAAAAACTGTTTTTT
CDR3aa: CASCVEHGRNEKLFF
v_gene: TRBV19
j_gene: TRBJ1-4
abundance: NA
d_gene: NA

CDR3nt: TGTGCCAGCAGCCCCCTAGCACAGGGTGAGCAGTACTTC
CDR3aa: CASSPLAQGEQYF
v_gene: TRBV7-7
j_gene: TRBJ2-7
abundance: once
d_gene: NA

CDR3nt: TGTGCCAGCAGTCCCGGGGGGACCCAGTACTTC
CDR3aa: CASSPGGTQYF
v_gene: TRBV27
j_gene: TRBJ2-5
abundance: NA
d_gene: NA

CDR3nt: TGCAGCGTGGACGCGGGGGCGCGGACTGAAGCTTTCTTT
CDR3aa: CSVDAGARTEAFF
v_gene: TRBV29-1
j_gene: TRBJ1-1
abundance: few
d_gene: NA

CDR3nt: TGTGCCTGTACCCGCGGGAGGCCGTCCGGGGAGCTGTTTTTT
CDR3aa: CACTRGRPSGELFF
v_gene: TRBV30
j_gene: TRBJ2-2
abundance: NA
d_gene: TRBD2

CDR3nt: TGTGCCACCTGGACAGGGGGCAACGAGCAGTACTTC
CDR3aa: CATWTGGNEQYF
v_gene: TRBV6-1
j_gene: TRBJ2-7
abundance: NA
d_gene: TRBD1

CDR3nt: TGCGCCAGCAGCCAAGGATTTAGCATCGCAGATACGCAGTATTTT
CDR3aa: CASSQGFSIADTQYF
v_gene: TRBV4-3
j_gene: TRBJ2-3
abundance: NA
d_gene: NA

CDR3nt: TGCGCCAGCAGCCAAGGTCAATCAGGCCAAGAGACCCGGTACTTC
CDR3aa: CASSQGQSGQETRYF
v_gene: TRBV4-3
j_gene: TRBJ2-5
abundance: NA
d_gene: NA

CDR3nt: TGTGCCAGTAGTATAGAGGAATCGACAGGGAAGCCCATTGGCTACACCTTC
CDR3aa: CASSIEESTGKPIGYTF
v_gene: TRBV19
j_gene: TRBJ1-2
abundance: few
d_gene: TRBD1